This T cell receptor beta chain was sequenced for a study of blood T cells in healthy people across ages. Trimming took off 3 bases at V and 7 bases at J, with 21 bases between the two ends. This CDR3 contains 16 residues. Turning to this clonotype: What it binds is unknown.

General observations from the study: Per million T cells, the diversity of TCR beta decreased roughly linearly as age advanced. Both naive CD4+ cell counts and diversity were greater in long-lived donors than in aged donors.

Combining a sample-barcoded 5' primer with a J-beta primer mix, a second PCR ran for roughly 6 to 12 cycles. TCRdb recomputed calls from the 5' RACE reads with MiXCR, one row per CDR3 protein. The sample shows 1.5 million to 2 million distinct CDR3 sequences, over 25% of them seen only once. This receptor was obtained from a woman aged 25 to 39 in good health. Specimen: blood. This sequence joins TRBV12-3 or TRBV12-4 and TRBJ1-1; possibly TRBD1 for D (5 bases). The CDR3 loop reads CASSFFFSGFRSEAFF. CDR3 coding DNA: TGTGCCAGCAGTTTTTTCTTCTCAGGGTTTAGGAGTGAAGCTTTCTTT.